This T cell receptor beta chain derives from a study of T cell changes during pregnancy in multiple sclerosis. CDR1 and CDR2 from the germline V gene are SNHLY and FYNNEI. This CDR3 has 16 amino acids. Trimming shortened V by 3 bases and J by 4 bases, and 18 bases separated the two germline ends. Clones were sequenced by immunoSEQ multiplex PCR, and TCRdb holds only the in-frame ones, with some missing. The sample gives roughly 84,000 clones, 85% to 95% of which show up once; about 1.3% is in the top ten. The TCR originated in a female donor in good health, enrolled as a control in a pregnancy study. The chain links TRBV2 to TRBJ2-5; D possibly corresponds to TRBD2 (6 bases). Sequences were derived from peripheral blood, sampled in the third trimester of pregnancy. The CDR3 region is CASSDGGATWGETQYF. CDR3 coding DNA: TGTGCCAGCAGTGACGGGGGAGCCACCTGGGGAGAGACCCAGTACTTC.